This entry lists 19 T cell receptor beta chains sequenced from one sample in a study of early stage breast cancer tumors. The method was immunoSEQ multiplex PCR; TCRdb's version includes in-frame clones alone and lacks a portion of them. The sample lists fewer than 70,000 clones, 65% to 80% occurring once. Material: blood. These receptors originate from a person between 30 and 45 years old with breast cancer.

The V call is TRBV6-4, the J call TRBJ1-5, with D tentatively TRBD1 (5 bases). V lost 8 bases and J lost 6, with 17 bases in between. This CDR3 contains 14 residues. CDR1 and CDR2 (germline): MRHNA, SNTAGT. CDR3 region: CASHQLGGSQPQHF. For the CDR3, the DNA is TGTGCCAGCCATCAATTGGGGGGATCTCAGCCCCAGCATTTT.

The chain is built from TRBV11-2 and TRBJ1-5; D not certain. This CDR3 region has 13 residues. Germline V gives CDR1 SGHAT, CDR2 FQNNGV. Trimming left V 5 bases short and J 2 bases short, with 7 bases between. In DNA, the CDR3 is TGTGCCAGCAGCCCGCTAGGCAATCAGCCCCAGCATTTT. It yields the protein CASSPLGNQPQHF.

This clone occurred a few times. J is TRBJ1-1 and V is TRBV9, with D unclear. V dropped 0 bases and J dropped 11 bases, with 14 bases sitting between them. Germline CDR1 SGDLS, CDR2 YYNGEE. The length of the CDR3 is 13 residues. The CDR3 loop is CASSVGASPAAFF. The DNA of the CDR3 is TGTGCCAGCAGCGTAGGGGCCTCCCCGGCGGCTTTCTTT.

In this sample, this clone turned up a few times. This chain uses TRBV2 with TRBJ1-5, with a tentative D call TRBD1 (5 bases). Trimming left V 2 bases short and J 3 bases short, with 8 bases between. The CDR3 sequence is 14 residues long. Germline-derived CDR1 and CDR2 are SNHLY and FYNNEI. The chain's CDR3 is CASSEFGHNQPQHF. Here the CDR3 DNA reads TGTGCCAGCAGTGAATTTGGACACAATCAGCCCCAGCATTTT.

The chain joins TRBV27 to TRBJ2-7, with D perhaps being TRBD1 or TRBD2 (6 bases each). This CDR3 comprises 14 residues. Looked up from germline, CDR1 is MNHEY and CDR2 is SMNVEV (reference sequence). V shed 1 base and J shed 5 bases, with 12 bases lying between them. The DNA of the CDR3 is TGTGCCAGCAGTTTATTAACAGGGAGGAACGAGCAGTACTTC. It codes for CASSLLTGRNEQYF.

As for this clone: A junction end diverges from the germline sequence, so it may reflect a read error. The chain links TRBV7-7 to TRBJ2-2; the match to TRBD2 covers 8 bases. The V gene's germline CDR1 is SSHAT and CDR2 FNYEAQ (reference sequence). This CDR3 contains 16 residues. CDR3 sequence reads: CASSLVRSGGPGELFF. The CDR3 DNA sequence: TGTGCTAGCAGCCTCGTAAGGTCGGGAGGGCCCGGGGAGCTGTTTTTT.

The chain joins TRBV6-4 to TRBJ2-6; 7 bases are shared with TRBD1. V trimming: 6 bases; J trimming: 0 bases; junction bases outside the gene matches: 8. Germline V gene lookup returns CDR1 MRHNA and CDR2 SNTAGT. CDR3 length: 17 residues. The chain's CDR3 is CASSLTGTSSGANVLTF. DNA of the CDR3: TGTGCCAGCAGCTTGACAGGGACCAGCTCTGGGGCCAACGTCCTGACTTTC.

V usage is TRBV6-1 and J usage is TRBJ2-7; TRBD1 matches at 9 bases. There are 14 residues in the CDR3. Germline values: CDR1 MNHNS, CDR2 SASEGT. V lost 4 bases, J lost 6 bases, and 7 bases stayed unmatched. The CDR3 reads CASSGTQGAREQYF. Written as DNA, the CDR3 is TGTGCCAGCAGTGGGACACAGGGGGCGCGCGAGCAGTACTTC.

This chain connects TRBV19 to TRBJ2-1; D is ambiguous. V was shortened by 4 bases and J by 7 bases, with 8 bases between the two germline ends. CDR1 and CDR2 from the germline V gene are LNHDA and SQIVND (reference sequence). The CDR3 length is 12 residues. CDR3 sequence (DNA): TGTGCCAGTAGTAGGATCCGGAATGAGCAGTTCTTC. Encoded protein: CASSRIRNEQFF.

The J gene is TRBJ1-2, the V gene TRBV6-5; a weak D match, TRBD1 (5 bases). Germline V gene sequence: CDR1 MNHEY, CDR2 SVGAGI. Trimming cost V 0 bases and J 4 bases, with 9 bases left between them. There are 14 residues in the CDR3. The CDR3 sequence: CASSYSAQGYGYTF. In nucleotides, the CDR3 is TGTGCCAGCAGTTACTCGGCTCAGGGCTATGGCTACACCTTC.

The chain employs TRBV7-2 and TRBJ2-1; perhaps TRBD2 as D (5 bases). With 1 base removed from V and 3 bases from J, the gap between germline ends came to 10 bases. Per germline, CDR1 SGHTA and CDR2 FQGNSA. CDR3 length: 15 residues. The CDR3 region is CASSLVSSGYNEQFF. The CDR3 coding sequence is TGTGCCAGCAGCTTAGTTTCCAGCGGCTACAATGAGCAGTTCTTC.

The CDR3 DNA sequence: TGTGCCAGCCTAACTGATAGCAATCAGCCCCAGCATTTT. It is translated as CASLTDSNQPQHF. This sequence joins TRBV6-1 and TRBJ1-5, with D unclear. This CDR3 is 13 amino acids long. V was trimmed by 8 bases and J by 0 bases, leaving 8 bases between them. The germline CDR1 and CDR2 sequences are MNHNS and SASEGT.

The V call is TRBV28, the J call TRBJ2-3; TRBD2 agrees at 9 bases. The germline V gene has CDR1 MDHEN and CDR2 SYDVKM. The CDR3 consists of 18 residues. V was clipped by 4 bases and J by 6 bases; unmatched bases: 17. The CDR3 DNA sequence: TGTGCCAGCAGTTCCCCAGCCCCCGGACTAGCGAGGAGGGATACGCAGTATTTT. Translation: CASSSPAPGLARRDTQYF.

This clone was seen more than once but under ten times. This chain uses TRBV29-1 with TRBJ1-1; D is unclear. V was pared by 5 bases and J by 4 bases, with 17 bases between. The germline CDR1 and CDR2 sequences are SQVTM and ANQGSEA. There are 14 residues in the CDR3. In DNA, the CDR3 is TGCAGCGTTCGAAGGACGAATTCGGTCACTGAAGCTTTCTTT. Amino acid sequence: CSVRRTNSVTEAFF.

V usage is TRBV6-5 and J usage is TRBJ1-1, with 7 bases aligning to TRBD1. The germline gives CDR1 MNHEY, CDR2 SVGAGI. This CDR3 region has 14 residues. J gave up 4 bases and V 5 bases, and 7 bases lay outside the gene matches. The CDR3 DNA reads TGTGCCAGCAGTATCGGACAGGCTTTCACTGAAGCTTTCTTT. It encodes CASSIGQAFTEAFF.

This sequence joins TRBV7-6 and TRBJ1-1; no reliable D call. This CDR3 region has 12 residues. The V end lost 5 bases, the J end lost 7 bases, and 11 bases lay between the germline ends. Germline V gene data show CDR1 as SGHVS and CDR2 as FNYEAQ. CDR3: CASSPRKGEAFF. As DNA, the CDR3 is TGTGCCAGCAGCCCCCGGAAGGGTGAAGCTTTCTTT.

The V and J genes are TRBV5-1 and TRBJ2-7; D not certain. The CDR3 is 11 residues long. Trimming left V 3 bases short and J 5 bases short, with 6 bases between. Germline V CDR1 and CDR2: SGHRS, YFSETQ. CDR3 nucleotides: TGCGCCAGCAGCTCAGGTGACGAGCAGTACTTC. It specifies CASSSGDEQYF.

The rearrangement uses TRBV7-9 and TRBJ2-7; 8 positions agree with TRBD1. V dropped 5 bases and J dropped 6; count of bases not matched to a gene: 9. Germline values: CDR1 SEHNR, CDR2 FQNEAQ (reference sequence). The CDR3 is made up of 14 amino acids. For the CDR3, the DNA is TGTGCCAGCAGCGTGGACAGGGTAAGCGGCGAGCAGTACTTC. Its protein product is CASSVDRVSGEQYF. Full variable domain (rest looked up from reference TRBV7-9 and TRBJ2-7): DTGVSQNPRHKITKRGQNVTFRCDPISEHNRLYWYRQTLGQGPEFLTYFQNEAQLEKSRLLSDRFSAERPKGSFSTLEIQRTEQGDSAMYLCASSVDRVSGEQYFGPGTRLTVT.

The chain uses TRBV6-5 and TRBJ2-3, with D possibly being TRBD2 (6 bases). V dropped 2 bases and J dropped 2 bases, with 8 bases sitting between them. This CDR3 comprises 14 residues. Germline V gene lookup returns CDR1 MNHEY and CDR2 SVGAGI. The CDR3 DNA reads as TGTGCCAGCAGTTACCTAGCGCCCACAGATACGCAGTATTTT. It specifies CASSYLAPTDTQYF.